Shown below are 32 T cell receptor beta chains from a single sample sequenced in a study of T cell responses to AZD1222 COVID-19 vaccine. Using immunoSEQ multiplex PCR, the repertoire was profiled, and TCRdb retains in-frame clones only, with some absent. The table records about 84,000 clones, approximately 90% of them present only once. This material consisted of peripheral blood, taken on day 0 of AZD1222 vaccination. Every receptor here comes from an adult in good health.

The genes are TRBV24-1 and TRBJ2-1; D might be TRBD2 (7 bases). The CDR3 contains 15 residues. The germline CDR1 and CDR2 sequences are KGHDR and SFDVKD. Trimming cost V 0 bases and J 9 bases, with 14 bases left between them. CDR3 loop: CATSDLRRGQGEQFF. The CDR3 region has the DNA TGTGCCACCAGTGATTTGCGGCGGGGGCAGGGTGAGCAGTTCTTC.

The CDR3: CASSQDMLVREQFF. CDR3 nucleotides: TGTGCCAGCAGCCAAGATATGTTGGTCAGGGAGCAGTTCTTC. This sequence joins TRBV3-1 (or the pseudogene TRBV3-2) and TRBJ2-1; D is unclear. V lost 0 bases and J 10 bases, leaving 13 bases between the germline ends. This CDR3 is built from 14 residues. Germline V gives CDR1 LGHDT, CDR2 YNNKEL (reference sequence).

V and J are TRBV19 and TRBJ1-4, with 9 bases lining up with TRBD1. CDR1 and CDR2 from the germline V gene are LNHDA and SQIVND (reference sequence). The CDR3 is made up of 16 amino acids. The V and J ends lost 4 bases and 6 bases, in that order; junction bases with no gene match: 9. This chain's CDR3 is CASSTTTQGADEKLFF. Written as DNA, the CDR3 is TGTGCCAGTAGTACGACGACACAGGGGGCAGATGAAAAACTGTTTTTT.

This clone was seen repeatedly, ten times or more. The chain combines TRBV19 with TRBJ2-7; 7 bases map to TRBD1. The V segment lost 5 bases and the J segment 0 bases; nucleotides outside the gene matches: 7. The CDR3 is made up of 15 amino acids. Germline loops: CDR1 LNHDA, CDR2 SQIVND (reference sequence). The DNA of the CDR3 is TGTGCCAGTAGTCGGACAGGCGAGAGCTCCTACGAGCAGTACTTC. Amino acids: CASSRTGESSYEQYF.

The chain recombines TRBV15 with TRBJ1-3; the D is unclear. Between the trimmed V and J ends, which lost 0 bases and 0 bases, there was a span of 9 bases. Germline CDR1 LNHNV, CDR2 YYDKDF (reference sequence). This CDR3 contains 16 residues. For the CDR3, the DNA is TGTGCCACCAGCAGAGATTCGGGCAACTCTGGAAACACCATATATTTT. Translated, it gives CATSRDSGNSGNTIYF.

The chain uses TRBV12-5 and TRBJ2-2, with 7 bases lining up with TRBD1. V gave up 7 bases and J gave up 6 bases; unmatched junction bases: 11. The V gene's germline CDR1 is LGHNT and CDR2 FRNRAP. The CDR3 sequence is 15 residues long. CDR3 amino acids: CASAHRDSRAGELFF. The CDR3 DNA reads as TGTGCTAGTGCCCACCGGGACAGCCGGGCCGGGGAGCTGTTTTTT.

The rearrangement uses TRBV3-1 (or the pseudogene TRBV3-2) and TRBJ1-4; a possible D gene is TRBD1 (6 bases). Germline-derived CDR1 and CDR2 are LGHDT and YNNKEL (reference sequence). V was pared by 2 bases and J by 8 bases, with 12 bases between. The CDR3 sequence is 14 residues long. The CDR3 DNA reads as TGTGCCAGCAGCCAATCCAGCCAGGGGGAAAAACTGTTTTTT. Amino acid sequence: CASSQSSQGEKLFF.

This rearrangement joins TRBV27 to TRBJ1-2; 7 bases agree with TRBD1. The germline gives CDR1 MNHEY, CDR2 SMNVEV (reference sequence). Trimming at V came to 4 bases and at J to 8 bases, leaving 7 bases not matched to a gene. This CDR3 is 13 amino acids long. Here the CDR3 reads CASSSWDRSGYTF. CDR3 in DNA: TGTGCCAGCAGTTCCTGGGACAGATCAGGCTACACCTTC.

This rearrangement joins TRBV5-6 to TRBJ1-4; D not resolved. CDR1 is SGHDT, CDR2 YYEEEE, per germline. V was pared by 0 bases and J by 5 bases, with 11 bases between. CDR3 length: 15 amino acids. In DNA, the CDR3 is TGTGCCAGCAGCTTGGGCGCTATAGAGAATGAAAAACTGTTTTTT. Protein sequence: CASSLGAIENEKLFF.

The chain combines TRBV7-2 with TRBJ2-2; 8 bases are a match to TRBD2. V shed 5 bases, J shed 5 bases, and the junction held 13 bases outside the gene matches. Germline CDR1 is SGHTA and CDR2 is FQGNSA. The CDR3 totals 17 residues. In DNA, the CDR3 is TGTGCCAGCAGCCCCGGGGGGGCTAGCGCCCTGACCGGGGAGCTGTTTTTT. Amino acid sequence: CASSPGGASALTGELFF.

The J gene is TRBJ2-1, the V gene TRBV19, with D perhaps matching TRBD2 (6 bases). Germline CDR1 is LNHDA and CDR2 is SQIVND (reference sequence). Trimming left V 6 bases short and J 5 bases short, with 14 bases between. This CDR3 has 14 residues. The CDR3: CASRLLGGNNEQFF. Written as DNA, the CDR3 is TGTGCCAGTAGGCTGTTGGGCGGGAACAATGAGCAGTTCTTC.

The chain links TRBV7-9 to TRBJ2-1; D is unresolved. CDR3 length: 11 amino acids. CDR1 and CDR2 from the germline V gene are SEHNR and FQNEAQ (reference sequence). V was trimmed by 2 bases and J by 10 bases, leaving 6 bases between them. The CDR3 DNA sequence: TGTGCCAGCAGCTTATTGGGGGAGCAGTTCTTC. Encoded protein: CASSLLGEQFF.

The CDR3: CASSSRVGVHEQYF. Written as DNA, the CDR3 is TGTGCCAGCAGCTCCCGGGTAGGGGTCCATGAGCAGTACTTC. The chain is built from TRBV7-9 and TRBJ2-7; TRBD1 is a possible D gene (5 bases). The CDR3 sequence is 14 residues long. Trimming shortened V by 4 bases and J by 7 bases, and 17 bases separated the two germline ends. Germline V gene sequence: CDR1 SEHNR, CDR2 FQNEAQ (reference sequence). Combining the CDR3 with reference TRBV7-9 and TRBJ2-7 gives the whole variable domain DTGVSQNPRHKITKRGQNVTFRCDPISEHNRLYWYRQTLGQGPEFLTYFQNEAQLEKSRLLSDRFSAERPKGSFSTLEIQRTEQGDSAMYLCASSSRVGVHEQYFGPGTRLTVT.

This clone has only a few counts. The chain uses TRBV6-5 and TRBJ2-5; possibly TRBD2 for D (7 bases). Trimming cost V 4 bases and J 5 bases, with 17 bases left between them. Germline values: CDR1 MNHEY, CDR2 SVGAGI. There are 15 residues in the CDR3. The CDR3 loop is CASSSTGGGQETQYF. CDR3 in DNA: TGTGCCAGCAGTTCGACGGGAGGTGGACAGGAGACCCAGTACTTC.

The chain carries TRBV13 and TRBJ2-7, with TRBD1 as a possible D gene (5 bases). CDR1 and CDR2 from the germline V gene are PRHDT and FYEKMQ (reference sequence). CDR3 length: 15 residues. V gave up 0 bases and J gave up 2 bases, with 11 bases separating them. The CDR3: CASSLGAGPAYEQYF. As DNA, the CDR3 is TGTGCCAGCAGCTTAGGGGCAGGGCCGGCCTACGAGCAGTACTTC.

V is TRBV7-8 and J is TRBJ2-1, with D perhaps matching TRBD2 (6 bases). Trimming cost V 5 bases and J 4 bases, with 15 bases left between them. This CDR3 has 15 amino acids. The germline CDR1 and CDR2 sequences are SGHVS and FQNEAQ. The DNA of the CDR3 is TGTGCCAGCAGCCGGATCCGGGACTCATACAATGAGCAGTTCTTC. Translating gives CASSRIRDSYNEQFF.

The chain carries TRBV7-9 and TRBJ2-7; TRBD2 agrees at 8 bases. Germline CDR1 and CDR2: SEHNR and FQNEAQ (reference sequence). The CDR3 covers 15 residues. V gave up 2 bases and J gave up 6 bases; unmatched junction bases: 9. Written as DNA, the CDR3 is TGTGCCAGCAGCTTATACCAAGCGGGAGCTAGCGAGCAGTACTTC. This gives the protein CASSLYQAGASEQYF.

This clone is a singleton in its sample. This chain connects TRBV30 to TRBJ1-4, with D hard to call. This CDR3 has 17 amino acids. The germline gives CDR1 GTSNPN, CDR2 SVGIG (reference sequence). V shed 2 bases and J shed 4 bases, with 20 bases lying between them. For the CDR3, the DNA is TGTGCCTGGAGTATCGGGATCTCGGCAGGTCTTAATGAAAAACTGTTTTTT. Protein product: CAWSIGISAGLNEKLFF. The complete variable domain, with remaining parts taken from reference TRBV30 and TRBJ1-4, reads SQTIHQWPATLVQPVGSPLSLECTVEGTSNPNLYWYRQAAGRGLQLLFYSVGIGQISSEVPQNLSASRPQDRQFILSSKKLLLSDSGFYLCAWSIGISAGLNEKLFFGSGTQLSVL.

CDR3 in DNA: TGTGCCTGGAGTGCACTAACAGGGTCTGGAAACACCATATATTTT. Amino acids: CAWSALTGSGNTIYF. The rearrangement links TRBV30 to TRBJ1-3; tentative D call: TRBD1 (6 bases). V shed 1 base and J shed 1 base, with 11 bases lying between them. CDR3 size: 15 residues. Per germline, CDR1 GTSNPN and CDR2 SVGIG (reference sequence).

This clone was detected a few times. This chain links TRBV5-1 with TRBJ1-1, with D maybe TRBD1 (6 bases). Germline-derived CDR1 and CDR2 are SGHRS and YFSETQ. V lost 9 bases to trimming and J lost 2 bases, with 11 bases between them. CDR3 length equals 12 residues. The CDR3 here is CATRDTNTEAFF. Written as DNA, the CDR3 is TGCGCCACTCGGGACACTAACACTGAAGCTTTCTTT.

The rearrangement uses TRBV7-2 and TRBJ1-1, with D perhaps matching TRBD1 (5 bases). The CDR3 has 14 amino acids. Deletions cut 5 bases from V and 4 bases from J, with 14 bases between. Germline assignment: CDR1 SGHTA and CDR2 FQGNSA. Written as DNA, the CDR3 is TGTGCCAGCAGCCCATCGACAGTTATCACTGAAGCTTTCTTT. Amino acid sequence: CASSPSTVITEAFF.

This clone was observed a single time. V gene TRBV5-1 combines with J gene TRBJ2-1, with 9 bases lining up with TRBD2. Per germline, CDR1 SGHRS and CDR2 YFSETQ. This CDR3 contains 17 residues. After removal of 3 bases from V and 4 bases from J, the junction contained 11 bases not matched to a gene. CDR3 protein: CASSSGESGRKYNEQFF. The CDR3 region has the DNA TGCGCCAGCAGCTCCGGGGAGAGCGGGAGGAAATACAATGAGCAGTTCTTC.

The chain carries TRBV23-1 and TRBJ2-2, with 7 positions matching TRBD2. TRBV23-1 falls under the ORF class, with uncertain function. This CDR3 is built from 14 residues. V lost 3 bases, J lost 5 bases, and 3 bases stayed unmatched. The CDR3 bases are TGCGCCAGCAGTCAGAAGCGGGAAACCGGGGAGCTGTTTTTT. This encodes CASSQKRETGELFF.

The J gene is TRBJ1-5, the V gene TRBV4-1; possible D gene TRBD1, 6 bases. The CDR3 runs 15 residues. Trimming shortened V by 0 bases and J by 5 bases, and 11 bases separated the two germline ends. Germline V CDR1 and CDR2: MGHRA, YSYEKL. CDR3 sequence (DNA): TGCGCCAGCAGCCAAGATGAACAGGGTGATCAGCCCCAGCATTTT. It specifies CASSQDEQGDQPQHF.

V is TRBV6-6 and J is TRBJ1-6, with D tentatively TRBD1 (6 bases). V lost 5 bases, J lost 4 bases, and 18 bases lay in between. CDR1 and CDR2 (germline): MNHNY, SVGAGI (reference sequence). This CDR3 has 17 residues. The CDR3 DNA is TGTGCCAGCAGTCAAAAAAGACAGGCCCCATATAATTCACCCCTCCACTTT. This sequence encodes CASSQKRQAPYNSPLHF.

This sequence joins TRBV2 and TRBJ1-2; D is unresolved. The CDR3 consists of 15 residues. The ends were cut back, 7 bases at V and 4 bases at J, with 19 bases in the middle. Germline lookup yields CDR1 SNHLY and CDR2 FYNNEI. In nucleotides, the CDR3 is TGTGCCAGCAACCCCTCCTGGAGCGGAGCCTATGGCTACACCTTC. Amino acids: CASNPSWSGAYGYTF.

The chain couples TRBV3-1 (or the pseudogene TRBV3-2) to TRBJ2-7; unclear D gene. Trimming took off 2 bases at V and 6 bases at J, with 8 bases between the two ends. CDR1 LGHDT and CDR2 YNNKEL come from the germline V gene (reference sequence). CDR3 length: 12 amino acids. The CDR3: CASSQPPSEQYF. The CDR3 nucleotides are TGTGCCAGCAGCCAACCCCCTAGCGAGCAGTACTTC.

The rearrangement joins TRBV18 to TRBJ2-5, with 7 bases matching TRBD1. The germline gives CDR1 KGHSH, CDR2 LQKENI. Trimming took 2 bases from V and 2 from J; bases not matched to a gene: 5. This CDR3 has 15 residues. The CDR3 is CASSPFGDSQETQYF. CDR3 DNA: TGTGCCAGCTCACCATTTGGGGACAGTCAAGAGACCCAGTACTTC.

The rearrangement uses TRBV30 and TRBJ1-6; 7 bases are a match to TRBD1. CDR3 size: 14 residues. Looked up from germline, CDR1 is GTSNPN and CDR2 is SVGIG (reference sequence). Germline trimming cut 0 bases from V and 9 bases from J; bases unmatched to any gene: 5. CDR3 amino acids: CAWSVMAGGSPLHF. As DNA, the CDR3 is TGTGCCTGGAGTGTCATGGCAGGGGGTTCACCCCTCCACTTT.

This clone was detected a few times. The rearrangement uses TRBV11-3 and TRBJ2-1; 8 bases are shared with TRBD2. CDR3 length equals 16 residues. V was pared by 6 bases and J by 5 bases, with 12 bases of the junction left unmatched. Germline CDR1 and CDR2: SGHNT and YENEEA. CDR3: CASRLGVAGGNNEQFF. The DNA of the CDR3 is TGTGCCAGCAGGCTAGGGGTGGCGGGAGGAAACAATGAGCAGTTCTTC.

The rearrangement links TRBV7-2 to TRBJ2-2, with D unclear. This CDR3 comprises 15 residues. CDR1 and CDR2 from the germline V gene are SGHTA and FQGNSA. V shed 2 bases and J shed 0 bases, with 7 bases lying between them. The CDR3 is CASSLFRSNTGELFF. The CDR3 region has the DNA TGTGCCAGCAGCTTATTCAGATCGAACACCGGGGAGCTGTTTTTT.

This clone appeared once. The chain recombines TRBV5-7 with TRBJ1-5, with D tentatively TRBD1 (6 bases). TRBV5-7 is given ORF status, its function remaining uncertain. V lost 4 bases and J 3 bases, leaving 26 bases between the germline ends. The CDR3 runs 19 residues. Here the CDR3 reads CASSRGQNREGVYNQPQHF. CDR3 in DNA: TGTGCCAGCAGCCGTGGGCAGAACAGGGAGGGGGTTTACAATCAGCCCCAGCATTTT.